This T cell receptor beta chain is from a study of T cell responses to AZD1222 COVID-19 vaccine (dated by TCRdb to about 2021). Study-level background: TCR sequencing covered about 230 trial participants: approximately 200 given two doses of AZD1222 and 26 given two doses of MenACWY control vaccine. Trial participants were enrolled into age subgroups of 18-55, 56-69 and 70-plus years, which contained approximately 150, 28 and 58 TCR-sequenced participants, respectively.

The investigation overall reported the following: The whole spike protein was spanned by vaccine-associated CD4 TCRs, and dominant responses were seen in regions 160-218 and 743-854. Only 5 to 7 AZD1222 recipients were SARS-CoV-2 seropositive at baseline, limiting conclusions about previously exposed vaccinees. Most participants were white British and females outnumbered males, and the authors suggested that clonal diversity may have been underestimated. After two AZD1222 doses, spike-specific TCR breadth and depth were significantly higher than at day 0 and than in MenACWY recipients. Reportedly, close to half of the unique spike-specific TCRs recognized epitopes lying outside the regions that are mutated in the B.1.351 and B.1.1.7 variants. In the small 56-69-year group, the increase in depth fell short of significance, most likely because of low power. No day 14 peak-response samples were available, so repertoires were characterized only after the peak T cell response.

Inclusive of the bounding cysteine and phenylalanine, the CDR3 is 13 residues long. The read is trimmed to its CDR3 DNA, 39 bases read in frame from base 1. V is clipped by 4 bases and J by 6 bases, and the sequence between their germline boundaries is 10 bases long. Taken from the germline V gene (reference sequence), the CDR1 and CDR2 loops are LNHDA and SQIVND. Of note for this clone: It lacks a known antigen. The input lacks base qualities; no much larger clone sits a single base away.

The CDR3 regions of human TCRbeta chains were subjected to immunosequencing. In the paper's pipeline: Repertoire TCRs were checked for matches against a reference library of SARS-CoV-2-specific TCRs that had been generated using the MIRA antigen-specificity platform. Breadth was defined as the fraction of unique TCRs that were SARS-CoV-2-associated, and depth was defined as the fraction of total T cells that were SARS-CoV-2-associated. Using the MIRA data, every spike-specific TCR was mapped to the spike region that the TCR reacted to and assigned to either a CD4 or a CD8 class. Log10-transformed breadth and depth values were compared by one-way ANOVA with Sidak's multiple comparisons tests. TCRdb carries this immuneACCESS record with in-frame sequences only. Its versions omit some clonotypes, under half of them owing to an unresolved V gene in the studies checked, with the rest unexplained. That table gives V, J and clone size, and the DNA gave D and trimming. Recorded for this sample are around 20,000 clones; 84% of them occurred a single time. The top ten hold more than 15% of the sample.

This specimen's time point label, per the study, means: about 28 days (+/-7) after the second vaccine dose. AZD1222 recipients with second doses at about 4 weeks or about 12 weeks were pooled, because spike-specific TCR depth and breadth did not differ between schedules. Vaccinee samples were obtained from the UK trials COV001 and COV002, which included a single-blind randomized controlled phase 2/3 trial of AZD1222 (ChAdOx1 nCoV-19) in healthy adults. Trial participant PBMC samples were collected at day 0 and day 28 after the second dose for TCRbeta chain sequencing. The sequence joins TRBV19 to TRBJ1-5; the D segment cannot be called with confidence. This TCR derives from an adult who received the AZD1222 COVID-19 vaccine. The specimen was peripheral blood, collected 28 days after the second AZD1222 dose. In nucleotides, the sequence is TGTGCCAGTAGTACGTCTATGGGTCAGCCCCAGCATTTT. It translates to CASSTSMGQPQHF.